This T cell receptor (beta chain) comes out of a study of control samples from healthy donors and cancer patients. Sequencing was performed with immunoSEQ multiplex PCR; in TCRdb, only in-frame clones are kept and a portion is missing. Of 390,000 or so clones detected, 90% appear once; the ten largest clones hold more than 6%. From germline, CDR1 is LGHNA and CDR2 YNFKEQ. V lost 1 base and J lost 6, with 16 bases in between. This CDR3 has 15 residues. V gene TRBV4-2 combines with J gene TRBJ2-7, with D hard to call. This TCR came from a man in his forties or fifties with head and neck cancer. The sample was PBMCs. CDR3 loop: CASSQGYSLGGEQYF. The DNA for the CDR3 is TGTGCCAGCAGCCAAGGGTACAGTTTGGGCGGCGAGCAGTACTTC.